This T cell receptor (beta chain) derives from a study of blood T cell repertoires in COVID-19. Sequencing used immunoSEQ multiplex PCR; TCRdb keeps in-frame clones, though not all of them. The sample yields about 230,000 clones, roughly 83% seen once. CDR3 length: 14 amino acids. The germline V gene encodes CDR1 MNHEY and CDR2 SVGEGT. V lost 2 bases to trimming and J lost 3 bases; unmatched junction nucleotides: 1. V is TRBV6-2 or TRBV6-3 and J is TRBJ2-7; TRBD1 agrees at 10 bases. The source material was peripheral blood. The sequence came from a man aged 35 to 55 with acute or convalescent COVID-19. The CDR3 nucleotides read TGTGCCAGCAGTTACGGGACAGGGGTCTACGAGCAGTACTTC. Residues: CASSYGTGVYEQYF.